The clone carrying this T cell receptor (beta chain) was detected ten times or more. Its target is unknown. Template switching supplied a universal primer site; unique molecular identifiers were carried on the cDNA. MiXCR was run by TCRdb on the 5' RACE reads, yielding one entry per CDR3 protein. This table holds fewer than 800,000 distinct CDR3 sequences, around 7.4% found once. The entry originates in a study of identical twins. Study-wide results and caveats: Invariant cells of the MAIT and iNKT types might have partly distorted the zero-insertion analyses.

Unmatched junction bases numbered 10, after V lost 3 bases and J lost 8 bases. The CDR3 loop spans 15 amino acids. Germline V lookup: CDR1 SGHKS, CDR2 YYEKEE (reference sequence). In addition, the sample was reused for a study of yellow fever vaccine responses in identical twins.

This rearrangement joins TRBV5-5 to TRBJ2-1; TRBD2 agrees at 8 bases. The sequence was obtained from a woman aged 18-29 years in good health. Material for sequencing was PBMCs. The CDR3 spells CASSSPGTRSYEQFF. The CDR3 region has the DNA TGTGCCAGCAGCTCACCGGGGACTAGATCCTATGAGCAGTTCTTC.